The 20 T cell receptor beta chains below all came from one sample that was sequenced in a study of STAT5B mutations in CD4+ large granular lymphocyte leukemia. Libraries were prepared by immunoSEQ multiplex PCR; TCRdb keeps only in-frame clonotypes and omits some of them. This sample has about 31,000 clones; around 90% occur once, and the top ten carry about 0.42%. The sequencing sample was made of CD4+ T cells from blood buffy coats. The receptors were sampled from a human donor in good health.

This chain connects TRBV6-1 to TRBJ1-3, with D unclear. This CDR3 is 13 amino acids long. CDR1 is MNHNS, CDR2 SASEGT, per germline. V was cut by 6 bases and J by 4 bases, with 10 bases left in between. The CDR3 loop reads CASRRTEGNTIYF. In DNA form, the CDR3 reads TGTGCCAGCAGAAGGACGGAAGGAAACACCATATATTTT.

The chain combines TRBV7-2 with TRBJ2-5; possibly TRBD1 or TRBD2 for D (5 bases each). V gave up 3 bases and J gave up 2 bases, with 7 bases separating them. Germline values: CDR1 SGHTA, CDR2 FQGNSA. This CDR3 spans 13 amino acids. CDR3 residues: CASSLGVQETQYF. The CDR3 bases are TGTGCCAGCAGCTTGGGGGTTCAAGAGACCCAGTACTTC. Full variable domain (rest looked up from reference TRBV7-2 and TRBJ2-5): GAGVSQSPSNKVTEKGKDVELRCDPISGHTALYWYRQSLGQGLEFLIYFQGNSAPDKSGLPSDRFSAERTGGSVSTLTIQRTQQEDSAVYLCASSLGVQETQYFGPGTRLLVL.

V is TRBV5-4 and J is TRBJ2-3; 8 bases match TRBD2. Germline V gives CDR1 SGHNT, CDR2 YYREEE (reference sequence). Trimming took 4 bases from V and 1 from J; bases not matched to a gene: 5. The CDR3 is 15 amino acids. For the CDR3, the DNA is TGTGCCAGCAGCCGGGGGGGAGTTGGCACAGATACGCAGTATTTT. Protein: CASSRGGVGTDTQYF.

This chain links TRBV19 with TRBJ1-5, with D perhaps matching TRBD1 (5 bases). Germline V lookup: CDR1 LNHDA, CDR2 SQIVND (reference sequence). V lost 8 bases to trimming and J lost 6 bases, with 20 bases between them. This CDR3 contains 15 residues. The CDR3 DNA sequence: TGTGCCAGTTACGGGGGGGATTACGAGGGTCAGCCCCAGCATTTT. Translation gives CASYGGDYEGQPQHF. Variable domain in full (rest from reference TRBV19 and TRBJ1-5): DGGITQSPKYLFRKEGQNVTLSCEQNLNHDAMYWYRQDPGQGLRLIYYSQIVNDFQKGDIAEGYSVSREKKESFPLTVTSAQKNPTAFYLCASYGGDYEGQPQHFGDGTRLSIL.

CDR3 region: CASSMDREGMLFF. The DNA for the CDR3 is TGTGCCAGTAGTATGGACAGGGAAGGTATGTTATTCTTC. The rearrangement joins TRBV19 to TRBJ2-1; 8 nucleotides match TRBD1. The CDR3 covers 13 residues. Germline V gene lookup returns CDR1 LNHDA and CDR2 SQIVND (reference sequence). V trimming: 3 bases; J trimming: 16 bases; junction bases outside the gene matches: 11.

The chain joins TRBV11-2 to TRBJ2-2; 11 bases map to TRBD2. Germline CDR1 reads SGHAT; CDR2 reads FQNNGV. V was pared by 3 bases and J by 4 bases, with 7 bases of the junction left unmatched. The CDR3 consists of 17 residues. The CDR3, as DNA: TGTGCCAGCAGCTTTAGTGCTAGCGGGAGGTCCACCGGGGAGCTGTTTTTT. Translating gives CASSFSASGRSTGELFF.

The chain carries TRBV29-1 and TRBJ1-4; D is unclear. With 6 bases removed from V and 1 base from J, the gap between germline ends came to 9 bases. The germline V gene has CDR1 SQVTM and CDR2 ANQGSEA. There are 13 residues in the CDR3. CDR3 sequence (DNA): TGCAGCGTCCTGAAGGGAACTAATGAAAAACTGTTTTTT. Its protein is CSVLKGTNEKLFF.

V usage is TRBV7-8 and J usage is TRBJ2-1, with D uncertain. Germline values: CDR1 SGHVS, CDR2 FQNEAQ. V lost 5 bases, J lost 5 bases, and 10 bases lay in between. This CDR3 region has 13 residues. CDR3 region: CASSPLHHNEQFF. Here the CDR3 DNA reads TGTGCCAGCAGCCCCCTCCATCACAATGAGCAGTTCTTC.

The rearrangement links TRBV19 to TRBJ2-2; D perhaps matches TRBD1 (6 bases). Germline CDR1 LNHDA, CDR2 SQIVND (reference sequence). This CDR3 is built from 13 residues. Trimming removed 6 bases at V and 14 bases at J, with 19 bases between. The CDR3 region is CASRVGQTLTLFF. CDR3 DNA sequence: TGTGCCAGTAGGGTCGGACAGACACTGACTCTGTTTTTT.

V is TRBV18 and J is TRBJ2-7; TRBD1 or TRBD2 may be the D gene (5 bases each). The CDR3 is made up of 13 amino acids. Germline V gives CDR1 KGHSH, CDR2 LQKENI. The V end lost 2 bases, the J end lost 7 bases, and 12 bases lay between the germline ends. CDR3 DNA sequence: TGTGCCAGCTCACCATTGGGGACGGGGGAGCAGTACTTC. It codes for CASSPLGTGEQYF.

The chain joins TRBV7-8 to TRBJ1-5, with no clear D. Looked up from germline, CDR1 is SGHVS and CDR2 is FQNEAQ. The CDR3 extends over 15 amino acids. V gave up 1 base and J gave up 2 bases, with 9 bases separating them. The CDR3 DNA sequence: TGTGCCAGCAGCTTAGTGGGGTCGGGCAATCAGCCCCAGCATTTT. Amino acid sequence: CASSLVGSGNQPQHF. Together with reference TRBV7-8 and TRBJ1-5, the CDR3 gives the full variable domain: GAGVSQSPRYKVAKRGQDVALRCDPISGHVSLFWYQQALGQGPEFLTYFQNEAQLDKSGLPSDRFFAERPEGSVSTLKIQRTQQEDSAVYLCASSLVGSGNQPQHFGDGTRLSIL.

The chain employs TRBV18 and TRBJ2-6; no definite D call. CDR3 length: 16 residues. The germline CDR1 and CDR2 sequences are KGHSH and LQKENI. The V and J ends lost 2 bases and 0 bases respectively, with 8 bases between them. CDR3 nucleotides: TGTGCCAGCTCACCAGGGGTTGCCTCTGGGGCCAACGTCCTGACTTTC. Protein sequence: CASSPGVASGANVLTF.

This clone was counted between two and nine times. The rearrangement uses TRBV20-1 and TRBJ2-7, with 7 bases aligning to TRBD1. Germline V lookup: CDR1 DFQATT, CDR2 SNEGSKA (reference sequence). The CDR3 length is 11 residues. The CDR3 here is CTIGQDYEQYF. The DNA for the CDR3 is TGCACCATAGGACAGGATTACGAGCAGTACTTC.

This clone was detected only once. The chain employs TRBV7-2 and TRBJ2-7; D is tentatively TRBD1 or TRBD2 (7 bases each). Germline assignment: CDR1 SGHTA and CDR2 FQGNSA. V lost 5 bases and J 0 bases, leaving 17 bases between the germline ends. The CDR3 has 16 amino acids. The CDR3 here is CASSRGGGGLSYEQYF. DNA for the CDR3: TGTGCCAGCAGCCGCGGGGGAGGGGGCCTCTCCTACGAGCAGTACTTC.

This rearrangement joins TRBV4-2 to TRBJ1-2; 9 bases are a match to TRBD1. The CDR3 sequence is 12 residues long. Germline CDR1 LGHNA, CDR2 YNFKEQ. Trimming removed 11 bases from V and 8 bases from J; junction bases left unmatched: 9. The CDR3 DNA is TGTGCCGGAAGACAGGGGGAGGGAGGCTACACCTTC. Translation: CAGRQGEGGYTF.

The rearrangement links TRBV6-5 to TRBJ2-7, with 7 bases identical to TRBD2. The germline gives CDR1 MNHEY, CDR2 SVGAGI. CDR3 length: 16 residues. Trimming removed 0 bases from V and 3 bases from J; junction bases left unmatched: 8. The DNA for the CDR3 is TGTGCCAGCAGTTACTCGCTAGCGGCGAATTTCTACGAGCAGTACTTC. Translated: CASSYSLAANFYEQYF.

This chain links TRBV19 with TRBJ2-3, with 9 bases fitting TRBD1. The CDR3 sequence is 17 residues long. Per the germline V gene, CDR1 is LNHDA and CDR2 is SQIVND (reference sequence). The V gene end was trimmed by 11 bases and the J gene end by 3 bases; junction bases not matched to a gene: 18. The CDR3 DNA is TGTGCCTCTACACCGGGACAGGGAACTTTCAAAACAGATACGCAGTATTTT. Translating gives CASTPGQGTFKTDTQYF.

J is TRBJ1-2 and V is TRBV11-2; 7 positions agree with TRBD1. Germline V gives CDR1 SGHAT, CDR2 FQNNGV. The CDR3 contains 17 residues. V was clipped by 3 bases and J by 1 base; unmatched bases: 11. The CDR3 DNA reads TGTGCCAGCAGCTTCATGCTGGACAGGCGAAGTAACTATGGCTACACCTTC. Protein sequence: CASSFMLDRRSNYGYTF.

The CDR3 region has the DNA TGTGCCAGAGGGGACAGGGGCACAGATACGCAGTATTTT. Translation: CARGDRGTDTQYF. V is TRBV5-4 and J is TRBJ2-3, with 9 bases matching TRBD1. After removal of 8 bases from V and 1 base from J, the junction contained 2 bases not matched to a gene. The CDR3 sequence is 13 residues long. Germline CDR1 is SGHNT and CDR2 is YYREEE (reference sequence).

The chain employs TRBV28 and TRBJ2-7, with TRBD1 matching 8 bases. With 5 bases clipped from V and 2 bases from J, the junction kept 5 bases outside the gene matches. CDR1 and CDR2 (germline): MDHEN, SYDVKM. The CDR3 sequence is 14 residues long. The CDR3 sequence: CASSGQGHPYEQYF. CDR3 bases: TGTGCCAGCAGTGGACAGGGCCACCCCTACGAGCAGTACTTC.